What follows are 7 T cell receptor beta chains derived from one specimen sequenced in a study of blood T cell repertoires in COVID-19. The repertoire was sequenced with immunoSEQ multiplex PCR; TCRdb's copy has only in-frame clones and lacks some. The sample has fewer than 45,000 clones; around four fifths are singletons. Specimen: peripheral blood. These receptors all stem from a human donor in a cohort sampled during active COVID-19.

The V and J genes are TRBV2 and TRBJ2-5; no firm D call. The V end was cut by 1 base, the J end by 5 bases, with 11 bases between. Per the germline V gene, CDR1 is SNHLY and CDR2 is FYNNEI. The CDR3 covers 14 residues. The CDR3 region has the DNA TGTGCCAGCAGTGAAGAGTTCGGGTCTGAGACCCAGTACTTC. This encodes CASSEEFGSETQYF.

The chain joins TRBV4-3 to TRBJ2-2; TRBD2 aligns across 9 bases. With 5 bases clipped from V and 4 bases from J, the junction kept 14 bases outside the gene matches. The CDR3 has 18 amino acids. CDR1 and CDR2 (germline): LGHNA, YSLEER. CDR3 residues: CASSNGMAGGLSTGELFF. CDR3 coding DNA: TGCGCCAGCAGCAATGGAATGGCGGGGGGGCTTTCCACCGGGGAGCTGTTTTTT.

V and J are TRBV30 and TRBJ2-7, with D possibly TRBD1 on 6 matching bases. The germline V gene encodes CDR1 GTSNPN and CDR2 SVGIG (reference sequence). V was cut by 2 bases and J by 4 bases, with 18 bases left in between. There are 15 residues in the CDR3. This chain's CDR3 is CAWSPIGQRLYEQYF. The CDR3 coding sequence is TGTGCCTGGAGTCCAATAGGACAGAGACTGTACGAGCAGTACTTC.

The chain is built from TRBV3-1 (or the pseudogene TRBV3-2) and TRBJ2-7; TRBD1 matches 8 bases. V trimming: 5 bases; J trimming: 3 bases; junction bases outside the gene matches: 9. The V gene's germline CDR1 is LGHDT and CDR2 YNNKEL (reference sequence). The CDR3 runs to 15 residues. The CDR3: CASSVPGTGVYEQYF. The CDR3 DNA is TGTGCCAGCAGCGTACCCGGGACAGGCGTCTACGAGCAGTACTTC.

The chain links TRBV7-6 to TRBJ2-2, with 10 bases matching TRBD2. Germline V gene lookup returns CDR1 SGHVS and CDR2 FNYEAQ. The junction had 13 bases not matched to a gene; V was cut back by 7 bases and J by 5 bases. The CDR3 has 17 amino acids. The CDR3 DNA follows: TGTGCCAGCACCCCCAGTAGCGGGGGGCGGTGGACCGGGGAGCTGTTTTTT. It codes for CASTPSSGGRWTGELFF.

V gene TRBV30 combines with J gene TRBJ1-2; TRBD1 matches 8 bases. CDR1 and CDR2 (germline): GTSNPN, SVGIG (reference sequence). The CDR3 extends over 16 amino acids. The ends lost 2 bases at V and 0 bases at J; junction bases unmatched: 8. CDR3 amino acids: CAWSPLGQGANYGYTF. CDR3 DNA sequence: TGTGCCTGGAGTCCGCTTGGACAGGGAGCTAACTATGGCTACACCTTC.

The CDR3: CASKAGGAPYEQYF. The DNA for the CDR3 is TGTGCCAGCAAGGCGGGGGGGGCCCCTTACGAGCAGTACTTC. The J gene is TRBJ2-7, the V gene TRBV6-5, with 9 bases matching TRBD2. Germline V gene data show CDR1 as MNHEY and CDR2 as SVGAGI. V was clipped by 7 bases and J by 4 bases; unmatched bases: 8. This CDR3 is 14 amino acids long.